This entry concerns a single TCR beta chain. This clone turned up a few times. The target of this receptor is not known. No much larger clone exists at a distance of one base, and base qualities are not known. Reading the germline V gene (reference sequence) gives CDR1 LNHDA and CDR2 SQIVND. Between the V and J ends, shortened by 6 bases and 4 bases respectively, the junction contains 10 bases. From cysteine to phenylalanine, the CDR3 is 13 amino acids long. The retained sequence is limited to the CDR3, 39 bases, with the frame set at the first base. This sample was taken from a study of cytomegalovirus exposure and HLA in healthy donors (dated by TCRdb to about 2017). The study in broad terms: In an earlier analysis of 587 of the donors, 250 to 300 Gb of sequence data and 117 million unique TCR beta sequences from some 170 million T cells were reported. Alongside the repertoire data, information on donor age, sex, ethnicity and CMV serostatus was compiled. Roughly 5 DR-DQ haplotypes were handled as single units for association and clustering, since linkage in the cohort was strong. The study combined high-throughput TCR immunosequencing, statistical association of individual TCRs with disease status, and machine learning to predict cytomegalovirus infection status. A later analysis re-analyzed previously published TCR beta repertoires from hundreds of donors and added high-resolution HLA genotyping to study TCR occurrence patterns. An earlier analysis of 450 to 750 of the donors used high-throughput TCR beta sequencing to judge whether each TCR beta V gene segment behaved as functional or pseudogenic. Class I and class II HLA loci were covered by the typing at four-digit resolution. All discovery cohort repertoires had been generated using a single sequencing platform. Rather than drawing on any new phenotypic data, the later analysis identified candidate immune exposures from TCR beta sequences and the way those sequences occurred across donors. Along with the approximately 620-subject first cohort, a separate validation cohort of over a hundred different subjects was used. Among the roughly 390 genotyped donors, about 85% belonged to the genetic ancestry cluster associated with self-reported Caucasian donors. On average, around 200,000 unique TCR beta nucleotide sequences were sequenced per donor among some 430 genotyped donors of the cohort, with roughly a sixth of those sequences being non-productive. An early release covering about 600 HLA-typed donors comprised about 320 gigabases of sequencing data and approximately 80 million unique TCR sequences. Genome-wide SNP genotypes for about 60% of the 666 donors were used in a later genetic analysis, which treated that subset as a discovery cohort. The study profiled the T cell repertoires of some 610 subjects by immunosequencing and related them to cytomegalovirus serostatus. The study was designed to test whether signatures of past pathogen exposure could be identified by cataloging public T cell receptors. The number of typed donors differed by locus: about 629-640 for A, B, C, DRB1 and DQB1; some 500 for DQA1; over 600 for DPA1; and some 430 for DPB1.

The protocol used for the library was the immunoSEQ multiplex PCR assay. For the multiplex PCR, a mixture combining 60 forward primers for TCR Vbeta segments and 13 reverse primers for TCR Jbeta segments was used. A multiplex PCR assay on genomic DNA amplified the CDR3 region of rearranged TCR beta genes. On the Illumina HiSeq System, the amplified TCR beta libraries were sequenced as 87-base-pair reads. In the paper's pipeline: In a later analysis, some 80 million unique TCR beta chains were counted across the 650 to 750 repertoires, and some 10 million of these chains were shared by at least two donors. A nearest-neighbor algorithm error-corrected the raw reads and collapsed the reads into unique sequences, merging closely related sequences to remove PCR and sequencing errors. Alignment of CDR3 sequences to IMGT reference sequences was used to assign V, D and J gene segments. For a sequence to be retained, a match of at least six nucleotides to both a V gene segment and a J gene segment was required. Rearrangements were classified as productive when the CDR3 lacked stop codons and remained in frame with V and J, and all other rearrangements were classified as non-productive. Following IMGT convention, CDR3 was defined as the stretch from the second conserved V-encoded cysteine to the conserved J-encoded phenylalanine. The earlier analysis of about 530 of the donors excluded any sequence lacking an unambiguous match to a single V gene segment. An earlier analysis of over 450 of the donors classified V segments as functional when productive rearrangements were above 56.7% and as segregating when the standard deviation between donors was above 5%. A statistical classification framework was built to diagnose cytomegalovirus status from the catalog of TCR beta chain sequences. In a later analysis, TCR nucleotide sequences were compared against IMGT/GENE-DB human TR gene sequences so that V and J genes could be assigned. In a later analysis, CDR3 sequences and most-parsimonious VDJ recombination scenarios were assigned using the TCRdist pipeline. In a later analysis, each TCR beta chain was defined by its CDR3 amino acid sequence together with its V-gene family, and reads without a unique V-gene family were excluded. A later analysis removed 592 highly shared, low-generation-probability nucleotide sequences to deal with suspected cross-contamination and a sequencing artifact. In a later analysis, a clonal expansion index for each public chain was calculated from normalized within-repertoire ranks of inferred template counts. A later analysis computed generation probabilities with a VDJ recombination model fitted to out-of-frame rearrangements, and checked the results against IGoR. Hypergeometric tests were used in a later analysis to score TCR-TCR, TCR-HLA and TCR-CMV co-occurrence, with a repertoire-size bias correction applied to the TCR pairs. A later analysis estimated false discovery rates by permuting HLA or CMV assignments 20 times. A later analysis grouped co-occurring TCRs with DBSCAN, adding TCRdist sequence similarity when clustering within HLA-allele-positive subsets. Co-occurrence clustering excluded repertoires with fewer than 30,000 or more than 120,000 public chains, plus five with anomalous nucleotide sharing. TCRdb's version of the immuneACCESS table is confined to in-frame rearrangements and falls short of the full clone set. An unresolved V gene accounts for under half of the shortfall where checked; the remainder is of unknown origin. V, J and clone size derive from that table, while D and trimming were established from the DNA sequence. This sample comprises 110,000 or so clones, 65% to 85% of them detected only once. Less than 6% of the sample lies in the top ten.

In total, fewer than 750 healthy bone marrow donors made up the cohort. At the time of sampling, every cohort member was nominally healthy, though immune exposures that went unrecorded were likely present. The donor was CMV seropositive and was included in the group of 250 to 350 seropositive cohort members. A peripheral blood sample was provided by each donor, and peripheral blood mononuclear cells were used for TCR beta sequencing. Genomic DNA extraction from the blood cell samples was performed with the Qiagen DNeasy Blood Extraction Kit. On the study overall, not on this receptor specifically: HLA typing was unavailable for some donors at each locus, so association tests used only the typed subset. The presence/absence analyses assumed that sequencing depth was roughly uniform across donors, and that assumption may not be true. The authors suggested that the approach could potentially be generalized to other disease states and immunological phenotypes. In the study, around 150 TCR beta chains were listed as associated with cytomegalovirus. Cytomegalovirus status was reported to be diagnosed by the classifier with high specificity and sensitivity in both the original and validation cohorts. Assigning TCR associations to individual alleles was difficult when HLA alleles, especially DR and DQ, strongly co-occurred. A further reported finding was that TCR beta sequences accurately predicted the HLA-A and HLA-B alleles for most subjects in the first cohort. A few of the identified cytomegalovirus-associated TCR beta chains were confirmed in vitro to be specific for cytomegalovirus antigens. Across donors, most TCR sequences were observed very rarely, whereas some public TCRs were present in many individuals. CMV serostatus was the only immune exposure information available for the cohort. Some IMGT-functional V segments, including TRBV6-2 and TRBV6-3, could not be distinguished by the 87-base-pair reads and were therefore excluded. Specific HLA alleles were associated with over 15,000 TCR beta sequences at a false discovery rate of 0.05 in a later analysis. Correlated functional status among segregating V segments might reflect linkage disequilibrium, but an unknown experimental factor could not be ruled out. A cluster of highly shared sequence variants was judged likely to represent a technical artifact of the sequencing pipeline. A later genetic analysis reported fewer N-insertions in productive TCRs among donors in an Asian-associated ancestry cluster than the approximately 670-donor mean. In a later analysis, the rate of TCR association differed among HLA loci, with DRB1 alleles having the most associated TCRs and HLA-C alleles having the fewest. The earlier analysis of fewer than 750 of the donors excluded roughly 16 rarely observed V segments, including chromosome 9 orphons, because counts were too low. A later analysis found that most CMV-associated TCR beta chains appeared HLA-restricted, with HLA associations seemingly driven largely by CMV exposure. Broadly in line with IMGT annotations, most TCR beta V segments showed up in productive rearrangements about 87% or about 30% of the time in an earlier analysis of around 600 of the donors. According to a later analysis, parvovirus B19, influenza, CMV and Epstein-Barr virus appeared linked to several top co-occurrence clusters. An association between a missense DCLRE1C variant and V-gene and J-gene trimming of TCR beta chains was found in a later genetic analysis and replicated in an independent cohort. In this cohort, only TCR beta chains were sequenced, and detectable features were limited by the absence of alpha or paired-chain data. Compared with equally common non-associated chains, HLA-associated TCR beta chains in a later analysis were more clonally expanded and had lower generation probabilities.

This receptor was taken from a woman aged 25 to 45 in good health and CMV-seropositive. The rearranged segments are TRBV19 and TRBJ1-5; TRBD1 is perhaps the D gene, given 6 matching bases. Input material: PBMCs. The DNA sequence follows: TGTGCCAGTAGCCGGGACACGAATCAGCCCCAGCATTTT. Its amino acids are CASSRDTNQPQHF.